This T cell receptor beta chain was identified in a study of T cell changes during pregnancy in multiple sclerosis. This CDR3 is 14 amino acids long. V was clipped by 3 bases and J by 3 bases; unmatched bases: 2. CDR1 and CDR2 (germline): SGDLS, YYNGEE. A note on this clone: Distinct nucleotide sequences in the sample also encode this CDR3.

Only in-frame clones appear in the TCRdb table, and some are missing; sequencing was by immunoSEQ multiplex PCR. The sample consists of tens of thousands of clones, approximately 94% of them appearing once. Sequences were derived from CD4+ T cells from peripheral blood mononuclear cells, sampled in the third trimester of pregnancy. The V call is TRBV9, the J call TRBJ2-4; the match to TRBD1 covers 8 bases. The TCR was taken from a female donor with multiple sclerosis, enrolled in a pregnancy study. CDR3 nucleotides: TGTGCCAGCAGCGCCGGGACAGGCAAAAACATTCAGTACTTC. Encoded protein: CASSAGTGKNIQYF.